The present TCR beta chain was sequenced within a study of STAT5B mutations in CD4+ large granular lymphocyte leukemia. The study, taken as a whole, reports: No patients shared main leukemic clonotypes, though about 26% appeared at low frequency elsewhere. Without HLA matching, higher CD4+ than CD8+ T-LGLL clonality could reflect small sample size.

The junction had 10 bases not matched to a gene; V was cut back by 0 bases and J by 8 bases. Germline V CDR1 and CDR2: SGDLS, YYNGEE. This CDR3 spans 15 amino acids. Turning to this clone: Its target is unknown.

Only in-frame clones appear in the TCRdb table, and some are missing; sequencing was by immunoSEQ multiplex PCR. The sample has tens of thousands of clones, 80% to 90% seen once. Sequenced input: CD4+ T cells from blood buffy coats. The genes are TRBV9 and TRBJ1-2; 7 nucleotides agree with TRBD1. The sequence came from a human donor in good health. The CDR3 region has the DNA TGTGCCAGCAGCGTAGACGACGCAGGGGGACGAGGCTACACCTTC. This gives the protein CASSVDDAGGRGYTF.